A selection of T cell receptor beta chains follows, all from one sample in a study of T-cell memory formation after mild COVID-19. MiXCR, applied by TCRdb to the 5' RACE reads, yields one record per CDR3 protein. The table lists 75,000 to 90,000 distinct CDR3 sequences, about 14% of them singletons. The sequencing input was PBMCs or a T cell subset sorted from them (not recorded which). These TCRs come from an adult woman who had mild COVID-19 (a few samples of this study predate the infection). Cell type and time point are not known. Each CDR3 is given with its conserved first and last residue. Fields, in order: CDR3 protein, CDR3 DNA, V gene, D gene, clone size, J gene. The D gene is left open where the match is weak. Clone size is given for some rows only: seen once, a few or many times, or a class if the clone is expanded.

CDR3: CASSFEGGTDTQYF
DNA: TGTGCCAGCAGCTTCGAGGGTGGCACAGATACGCAGTATTTT
V: TRBV7-6
D: NA
size: NA
J: TRBJ2-3

CDR3: CSARSREAGNTIYF
DNA: TGCAGTGCTAGGTCCAGGGAAGCTGGAAACACCATATATTTT
V: TRBV20-1
D: NA
size: few
J: TRBJ1-3

CDR3: CASSLGTGLSRTEAFF
DNA: TGTGCCAGCAGTTTAGGGACTGGGCTGAGTCGGACTGAAGCTTTCTTT
V: TRBV12-3/TRBV12-4
D: NA
size: NA
J: TRBJ1-1

CDR3: CASSFDRGAGELFF
DNA: TGTGCCAGCAGCTTCGACAGGGGGGCCGGGGAGCTGTTTTTT
V: TRBV7-9
D: TRBD1
size: few
J: TRBJ2-2

CDR3: CASSQDRLSSYNEQFF
DNA: TGCGCCAGCAGCCAAGACCGCTTGAGCTCCTACAATGAGCAGTTCTTC
V: TRBV4-3
D: NA
size: many
J: TRBJ2-1

CDR3: CASSLSGSPYEQYF
DNA: TGTGCCAGCAGTTTGTCAGGGTCTCCTTACGAGCAGTACTTC
V: TRBV27
D: NA
size: few
J: TRBJ2-7

CDR3: CASRQGGEAFF
DNA: TGTGCCAGCAGACAGGGAGGTGAAGCTTTCTTT
V: TRBV6-1
D: NA
size: NA
J: TRBJ1-1

CDR3: CASSLGGPIRNEQFF
DNA: TGTGCCAGCAGCTTGGGGGGCCCCATTCGCAATGAGCAGTTCTTC
V: TRBV27
D: NA
size: NA
J: TRBJ2-1

CDR3: CASSLDGWGQNEAFF
DNA: TGCGCCAGCAGCTTGGACGGTTGGGGGCAAAATGAAGCTTTCTTT
V: TRBV5-1
D: NA
size: NA
J: TRBJ1-1

CDR3: CASSSPGRGITYEQYF
DNA: TGTGCCAGCAGCTCCCCGGGACGAGGGATTACCTACGAGCAGTACTTC
V: TRBV7-2
D: NA
size: many
J: TRBJ2-7

CDR3: CASSPEGWQRGTQYF
DNA: TGTGCCAGCAGCCCGGAGGGGTGGCAAAGGGGGACCCAGTACTTC
V: TRBV11-2
D: NA
size: NA
J: TRBJ2-5

CDR3: CASSQDLTSGRAKNIQYF
DNA: TGTGCCAGCAGCCAAGATCTAACTAGCGGGAGAGCCAAAAACATTCAGTACTTC
V: TRBV14
D: TRBD2
size: few
J: TRBJ2-4

CDR3: CASSPRDRGADEQFF
DNA: TGTGCCAGCAGCCCGCGGGACAGGGGAGCGGATGAGCAGTTCTTC
V: TRBV9
D: TRBD1
size: NA
J: TRBJ2-1

CDR3: CASSPRTDPKEQFF
DNA: TGTGCCAGCAGCCCTCGGACGGACCCCAAGGAGCAGTTCTTC
V: TRBV21-1
D: NA
size: NA
J: TRBJ2-1

CDR3: CASSFPGPTSPLHF
DNA: TGTGCCAGCAGCTTTCCCGGGCCGACTTCACCCCTCCACTTT
V: TRBV7-9
D: NA
size: few
J: TRBJ1-6

CDR3: CASSQGFLNTEAFF
DNA: TGCGCCAGCAGCCAAGGGTTTCTGAACACTGAAGCTTTCTTT
V: TRBV4-1
D: NA
size: NA
J: TRBJ1-1

CDR3: CASSLERGGSTDTQYF
DNA: TGTGCCAGCAGCTTAGAGAGGGGAGGTAGCACAGATACGCAGTATTTT
V: TRBV7-2
D: NA
size: NA
J: TRBJ2-3

CDR3: CASSLEVSTTDTQYF
DNA: TGTGCCAGCAGCTTGGAGGTTAGCACCACAGATACGCAGTATTTT
V: TRBV11-2
D: NA
size: many
J: TRBJ2-3

CDR3: CSVSARGQHEQYF
DNA: TGCAGCGTTTCGGCCAGGGGTCAGCACGAGCAGTACTTC
V: TRBV29-1
D: NA
size: NA
J: TRBJ2-7

CDR3: CASGLSVGTADNELFF
DNA: TGTGCTAGTGGTTTGAGCGTCGGGACAGCTGACAATGAACTGTTTTTT
V: TRBV12-5
D: TRBD1
size: NA
J: TRBJ1-4

CDR3: CASSSYSGQRYEQYF
DNA: TGTGCCAGCAGCTCTTATAGCGGCCAGCGCTACGAGCAGTACTTC
V: TRBV7-2
D: NA
size: NA
J: TRBJ2-7

CDR3: CASSYSEGTAPNYGYTF
DNA: TGTGCCAGCAGTTACTCGGAAGGGACGGCCCCTAACTATGGCTACACCTTC
V: TRBV6-5
D: NA
size: NA
J: TRBJ1-2

CDR3: CATGTSGGAYNEQFF
DNA: TGTGCCACCGGGACTAGCGGGGGGGCCTACAATGAGCAGTTCTTC
V: TRBV12-3/TRBV12-4
D: TRBD2
size: few
J: TRBJ2-1

CDR3: CASSTRTGVQPQHF
DNA: TGTGCCAGTAGTACAAGGACAGGGGTACAGCCCCAGCATTTT
V: TRBV19
D: TRBD1
size: NA
J: TRBJ1-5

CDR3: CASRSGRGAIEAFF
DNA: TGTGCCAGCAGATCAGGGAGGGGGGCAATTGAAGCTTTCTTT
V: TRBV6-5
D: NA
size: many
J: TRBJ1-1

CDR3: CATTGGSGTDTQYF
DNA: TGTGCCACAACCGGGGGGAGTGGCACAGATACGCAGTATTTT
V: TRBV6-2/TRBV6-3
D: TRBD2
size: NA
J: TRBJ2-3

CDR3: CASRVDREGRWEPQHF
DNA: TGTGCCAGTAGGGTTGACAGGGAGGGTCGTTGGGAGCCCCAGCATTTT
V: TRBV19
D: TRBD1
size: NA
J: TRBJ1-5